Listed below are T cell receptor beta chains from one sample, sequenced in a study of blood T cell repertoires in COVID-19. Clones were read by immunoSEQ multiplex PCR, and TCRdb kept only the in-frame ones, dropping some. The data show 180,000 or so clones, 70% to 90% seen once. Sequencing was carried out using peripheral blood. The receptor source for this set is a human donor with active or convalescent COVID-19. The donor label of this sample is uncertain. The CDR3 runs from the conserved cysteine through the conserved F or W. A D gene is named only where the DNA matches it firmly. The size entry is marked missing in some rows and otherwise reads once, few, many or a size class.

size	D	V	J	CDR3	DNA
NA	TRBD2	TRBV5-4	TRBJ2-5	CASSARDYLQETQYF	TGTGCCAGCAGCGCCCGGGACTACCTACAAGAGACCCAGTACTTC
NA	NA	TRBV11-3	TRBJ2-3	CASSFYSGPAYTQYF	TGTGCCAGCAGCTTTTACTCCGGTCCCGCTTATACGCAGTATTTT
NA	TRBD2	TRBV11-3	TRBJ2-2	CASSKLVWTSGGLNTGELFF	TGTGCCAGCAGCAAACTAGTCTGGACTAGCGGGGGACTTAACACCGGGGAGCTGTTTTTT
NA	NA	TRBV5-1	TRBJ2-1	CASSFRNEQFF	TGCGCCAGCAGCTTCCGGAATGAGCAGTTCTTC
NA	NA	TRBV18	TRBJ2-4	CASSPSQAKNIQYF	TGTGCCAGCTCACCTAGTCAAGCCAAAAACATTCAGTACTTC
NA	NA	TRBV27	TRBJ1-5	CASSSRGGQPQHF	TGTGCCAGCAGTTCCAGGGGTGGTCAGCCCCAGCATTTT
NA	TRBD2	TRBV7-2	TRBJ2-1	CASSAQIIAGGGNEQFF	TGTGCCAGCAGCGCGCAGATAATAGCTGGGGGAGGGAATGAGCAGTTCTTC
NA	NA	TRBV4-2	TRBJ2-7	CASSQGSGIQRTYEQYF	TGTGCCAGCAGCCAAGGGAGTGGGATCCAGCGGACCTACGAGCAGTACTTC
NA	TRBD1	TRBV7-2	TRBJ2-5	CASSLPGQGRETQYF	TGTGCCAGCAGCTTACCCGGACAGGGTAGAGAGACCCAGTACTTC
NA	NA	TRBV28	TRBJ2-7	CASSFTYEQYF	TGTGCCAGCAGTTTTACCTACGAGCAGTACTTC
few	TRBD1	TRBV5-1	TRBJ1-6	CASSAGQGASSPLHF	TGCGCCAGCAGCGCCGGACAGGGGGCGAGTTCACCCCTCCACTTT
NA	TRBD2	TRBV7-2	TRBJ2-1	CASSQSSGGAYEQFF	TGTGCCAGCAGCCAATCTAGCGGGGGGGCCTATGAGCAGTTCTTC
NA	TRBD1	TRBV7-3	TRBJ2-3	CASSSIPGQGSDTQYF	TGTGCCAGCAGCTCAATTCCGGGACAGGGGTCAGATACGCAGTATTTT
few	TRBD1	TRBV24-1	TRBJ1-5	CATSDSTGLGQPQHF	TGTGCCACCAGTGATTCGACAGGGTTGGGTCAGCCCCAGCATTTT
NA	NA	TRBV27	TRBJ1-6	CASSLKSSYNSPLHF	TGTGCCAGCAGTTTAAAGAGCTCCTATAATTCACCCCTCCACTTT
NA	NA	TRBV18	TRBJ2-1	CASSPPVGESSYNEQFF	TGTGCCAGCTCACCACCGGTTGGAGAAAGCTCCTACAATGAGCAGTTCTTC
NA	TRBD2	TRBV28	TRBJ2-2	CASTQPGLPNTGELFF	TGTGCCAGCACTCAACCGGGACTACCAAACACCGGGGAGCTGTTTTTT
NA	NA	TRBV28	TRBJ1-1	CASSFPTSRGWDTEAFF	TGTGCCAGCAGTTTTCCCACAAGCCGAGGGTGGGACACTGAAGCTTTCTTT
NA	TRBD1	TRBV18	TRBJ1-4	CASSPPSGQGYEKLFF	TGTGCCAGCTCACCGCCCTCGGGACAGGGCTATGAAAAACTGTTTTTT
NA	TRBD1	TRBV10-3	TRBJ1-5	CAISVDRAVNQPQHF	TGTGCCATCAGTGTAGACAGGGCAGTCAATCAGCCCCAGCATTTT
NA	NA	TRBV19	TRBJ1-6	CASSIGPGVSPLHF	TGTGCCAGTAGTATAGGTCCTGGAGTTTCACCCCTCCACTTT
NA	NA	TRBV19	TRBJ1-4	CASSINGGSSEKLFF	TGTGCCAGTAGTATAAATGGAGGGAGTAGCGAAAAACTGTTTTTT
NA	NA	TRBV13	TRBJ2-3	CASSFLEGGTDTQYF	TGTGCCAGCAGCTTCCTGGAGGGTGGGACAGATACGCAGTATTTT
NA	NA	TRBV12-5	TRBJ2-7	CASGFRTEEQYF	TGTGCTAGTGGTTTTCGGACAGAAGAGCAGTACTTC
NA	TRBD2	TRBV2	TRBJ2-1	CASSEARLAGGFSYNEQFF	TGTGCCAGCAGTGAAGCGCGCCTAGCGGGGGGATTCTCCTACAATGAGCAGTTCTTC
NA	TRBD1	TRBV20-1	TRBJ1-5	CSASLQGGNQPQHF	TGCAGTGCTAGTTTGCAGGGGGGCAATCAGCCCCAGCATTTT
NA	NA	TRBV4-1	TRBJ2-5	CASAVTTLQQTQYF	TGCGCCAGCGCGGTAACTACCTTACAACAGACCCAGTACTTC
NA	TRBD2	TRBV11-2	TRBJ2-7	CASSPRDSPAGLPYEQYF	TGTGCCAGCAGCCCGCGGGACTCTCCAGCGGGGTTACCCTACGAGCAGTACTTC
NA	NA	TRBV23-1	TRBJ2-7	CASSANSEQYF	TGCGCCAGCAGTGCAAATAGCGAGCAGTACTTC